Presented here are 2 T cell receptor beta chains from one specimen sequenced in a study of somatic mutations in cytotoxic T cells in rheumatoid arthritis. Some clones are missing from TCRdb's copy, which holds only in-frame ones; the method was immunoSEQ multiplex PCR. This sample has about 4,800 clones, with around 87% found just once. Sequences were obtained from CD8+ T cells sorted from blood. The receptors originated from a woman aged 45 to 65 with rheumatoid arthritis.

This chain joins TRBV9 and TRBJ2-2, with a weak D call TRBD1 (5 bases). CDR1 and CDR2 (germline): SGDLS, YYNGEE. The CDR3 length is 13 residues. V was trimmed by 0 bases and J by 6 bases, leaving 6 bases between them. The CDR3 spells CASSVGGAGELFF. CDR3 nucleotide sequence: TGTGCCAGCAGCGTAGGGGGCGCCGGGGAGCTGTTTTTT.

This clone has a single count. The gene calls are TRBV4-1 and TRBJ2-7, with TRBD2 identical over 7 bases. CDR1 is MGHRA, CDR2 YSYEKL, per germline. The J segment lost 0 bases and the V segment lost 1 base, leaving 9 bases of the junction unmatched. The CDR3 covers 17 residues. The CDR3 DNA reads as TGCGCCAGCAGCCAAGTACCGGGACTACCATTCTCCTACGAGCAGTACTTC. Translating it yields CASSQVPGLPFSYEQYF.